The 14 T cell receptor beta chains given below trace back to one sample, sequenced in a study of regulatory T cells in long-lasting Graves disease. The time point denotes: newly diagnosed GD, antithyroid drugs for less than 3 months. The TCR library was made from RNA extracted from PBMCs. Arm-PCR of CDR3 regions and iRepertoire HTBI primers were the basis on which TCR beta libraries were built. Via MiXCR, TCRdb re-called the multiplex PCR reads, giving one row per CDR3 protein. Of 540,000 or so distinct CDR3 sequences in the sample, 13% are singletons; the top ten hold 10%. These same data were also listed under a study on T cells in Graves' hyperthyroidism and ophthalmopathy.

Source: peripheral blood mononuclear cells (PBMCs), taken at new diagnosis, from a patient treated with antithyroid drugs. These receptors originate from a man younger than 40 with Graves disease.

V usage is TRBV30 and J usage is TRBJ1-1, with 7 bases fitting TRBD1. Germline V CDR1 and CDR2: GTSNPN, SVGIG (reference sequence). This CDR3 is 15 amino acids long. V gave up 7 bases and J gave up 0 bases; unmatched junction bases: 11. CDR3 protein: CASHGPGGMNTEAFF. CDR3 sequence (DNA): TGTGCCTCCCACGGGCCAGGGGGGATGAACACTGAAGCTTTCTTT.

This clonotype was seen a handful of times. The chain uses TRBV3-1 and TRBJ1-1; 7 nucleotides agree with TRBD1. CDR1 is LGHDT and CDR2 is YNNKEL in the germline V gene (reference sequence). The CDR3 consists of 15 residues. V lost 0 bases and J lost 5; bases outside the gene matches: 6. The CDR3, as DNA: TGTGCCAGCAGCCAAGAAGCCTTGACAGGGACTGAAGCTTTCTTT. Translation gives CASSQEALTGTEAFF.

The chain combines TRBV10-1 with TRBJ2-3, with TRBD2 matching over 7 bases. Germline loops: CDR1 WNHNN, CDR2 SYGVQD (reference sequence). The CDR3 is 16 residues long. Losses at the gene ends were 0 bases for V and 6 bases for J; bases not matched to a gene: 9. The CDR3 is CASSESWGRASDTQYF. The CDR3 nucleotides read TGCGCCAGCAGTGAGTCTTGGGGGAGGGCCTCCGATACGCAGTATTTT.

With regard to this clonotype: Its ends do not fully match the called genes, so a read error is possible. DNA of the CDR3: TGTGCCAACAGCGCAGGATACGAGCAGTACTTC. Its translation is CANSAGYEQYF. The chain combines TRBV11-2 with TRBJ2-7; D call uncertain. Germline CDR1 and CDR2: SGHAT and FQNNGV. The CDR3 runs to 11 residues.

V is TRBV19 and J is TRBJ2-2, with no clear D. The CDR3 runs to 13 residues. V was pared by 2 bases and J by 6 bases, with 7 bases between. Germline CDR1 LNHDA, CDR2 SQIVND (reference sequence). CDR3 in DNA: TGTGCCAGTAGTATATTGGCTCCCGGGGAGCTGTTTTTT. Translated, it gives CASSILAPGELFF. Complete variable domain (other parts from reference TRBV19 and TRBJ2-2): DGGITQSPKYLFRKEGQNVTLSCEQNLNHDAMYWYRQDPGQGLRLIYYSQIVNDFQKGDIAEGYSVSREKKESFPLTVTSAQKNPTAFYLCASSILAPGELFFGEGSRLTVL.

The chain uses TRBV29-1 and TRBJ2-1; no reliable D call. This CDR3 region has 14 residues. CDR1 SQVTM and CDR2 ANQGSEA come from the germline V gene. Trimming shortened V by 7 bases and J by 1 base, and 14 bases separated the two germline ends. CDR3 nucleotide sequence: TGCAGCGCACAAGGATGGACGTCCTACAATGAGCAGTTCTTC. Its translation: CSAQGWTSYNEQFF.

This clonotype has at least ten counts. A junction end diverges from the germline sequence, so it may reflect a read error. This chain joins TRBV12-3 or TRBV12-4 and TRBJ2-5, with 9 bases lining up with TRBD2. The CDR3 length is 14 residues. This CDR3 is CASSIAGVGETQYF. The DNA for the CDR3 is TGTGCCAGCAGTATAGCGGGAGTAGGAGAGACCCAGTACTTC.

This clonotype was seen many times. This chain links TRBV29-1 with TRBJ2-1; D is unclear. The CDR3 covers 16 residues. Germline CDR1 is SQVTM and CDR2 is ANQGSEA. V was cut by 2 bases and J by 0 bases, with 14 bases left in between. The CDR3 spells CSVESIQLDSYNEQFF. Here the CDR3 DNA reads TGCAGCGTTGAATCTATCCAACTCGACTCCTACAATGAGCAGTTCTTC.

The chain carries TRBV10-2 and TRBJ2-7, with D perhaps TRBD1 (5 bases). V dropped 8 bases and J dropped 4 bases, with 12 bases sitting between them. The V gene's germline CDR1 is WSHSY and CDR2 SAAADI. The CDR3 has 12 amino acids. Written as DNA, the CDR3 is TGCGCCAGCTCACAGGAAGCTTACGAGCAGTACTTC. Translating it yields CASSQEAYEQYF.

This clonotype was detected ten times or more. This chain links TRBV2 with TRBJ2-1, with 13 bases that match TRBD2. Germline loops: CDR1 SNHLY, CDR2 FYNNEI. J gave up 4 bases and V 7 bases, and 4 bases lay outside the gene matches. The CDR3 loop spans 15 amino acids. CDR3 in DNA: TGTGCCAGCAAGAAGGGACTAGCGGGATACAATGAGCAGTTCTTC. It yields the protein CASKKGLAGYNEQFF.

This clonotype was seen at least ten times. The gene calls are TRBV12-3 or TRBV12-4 and TRBJ2-1; D might be TRBD1 (6 bases). The J call may be faulty, since TRBJ2-5 better matches the DNA end. The CDR3 loop spans 13 amino acids. CDR3 coding DNA: TGTGCCAGCAGTCCGACAGGCTGGGAGACCCAGTACTTC. Protein: CASSPTGWETQYF.

Comment on this clonotype: A much larger clone lies a single base off, so this may be a read error. This chain uses TRBV2 with TRBJ2-7, with D possibly being TRBD2 (6 bases). Trimming removed 10 bases from V and 7 bases from J, with 20 bases in between. Germline V gives CDR1 SNHLY, CDR2 FYNNEI. The CDR3 covers 13 residues. DNA of the CDR3: TGTGCCATCCAGGACTATTCCTACAATGAGCAGTACTTC. It codes for CAIQDYSYNEQYF.

This clonotype appeared a single time. This chain joins TRBV20-1 and TRBJ2-5, with TRBD1 as a possible D gene (5 bases). Germline CDR1 is DFQATT and CDR2 is SNEGSKA (reference sequence). V lost 4 bases and J 0 bases, leaving 9 bases between the germline ends. There are 13 residues in the CDR3. The CDR3 DNA sequence: TGCAGTGCTAAGACAGACTACCAAGAGACCCAGTACTTC. This encodes CSAKTDYQETQYF.

This clonotype was recorded many times. The chain couples TRBV12-3 or TRBV12-4 to TRBJ1-4; 9 nucleotides match TRBD1. With V trimmed by 8 bases and J by 5 bases, 6 bases remained unmatched. The CDR3 length is 14 residues. The CDR3, as DNA: TGTGCCAGCCGGGCCGGGACAGGGAATGAAAAACTGTTTTTT. Translation: CASRAGTGNEKLFF.